The present entry profiles one TCR beta chain with its context. The antigen is undetermined. V lost 4 bases and J 10 bases, leaving 11 bases between the germline ends. This CDR3 is 13 amino acids long. Germline CDR1 MGHRA, CDR2 YSYEKL. This entry comes from a study of lymphopenia after photon versus proton radiotherapy. Libraries were prepared by immunoSEQ multiplex PCR; TCRdb keeps only in-frame clonotypes and omits some of them. Among more than 25,000 clones, roughly 87% were seen once, and the ten largest hold roughly a fifth. Findings and limits, study-wide: Better survival with proton therapy was suggested as possible, not demonstrated. Oligoclonal CD8+ Temra expansion after nadir drove photon patients' diversity drop.

This clonotype originated in a man between 50 and 59 years old with gastric cancer. This chain links TRBV4-1 with TRBJ1-6; D possibly corresponds to TRBD1 (5 bases). The input for sequencing was peripheral blood, taken from a patient treated with photon-based radiotherapy. The CDR3 loop is CASSLHGGSPLHF. The CDR3 DNA reads as TGCGCCAGCAGCCTCCACGGGGGGTCACCCCTCCACTTT.